In this sample, the clone carrying this TCR beta chain turned up a few times. The antigen is not known. The source of the sample is a study of follicular helper T cells after annual influenza vaccination. The wider study: Across the 2013-2014, 2014-2015 and 2015-2016 vaccination seasons, some subjects were resampled. General study results and limits: Plasmablast frequency change correlated with clonality change in ICOS+CD38+ cTfh.

Germline lookup yields CDR1 SGHRS and CDR2 YFSETQ. Unmatched junction bases numbered 0, after V lost 0 bases and J lost 6 bases. This CDR3 has 13 amino acids. Sequenced by immunoSEQ multiplex PCR; TCRdb stores in-frame clones only, minus some. Among 15,000 or so clones listed, 65% to 85% were seen once. Time point here: 2014-2015 season, 7 days after vaccination. This material consisted of CXCR5+ CD38- circulating T follicular helper cells from blood, taken 7 days after influenza vaccination. Indicated subset: circulating Tfh, non-naive CD4+CXCR5+PD-1+ (ICOS+CD38+ or ICOS-CD38-). The chain couples TRBV5-1 to TRBJ2-3, with TRBD2 identical over 8 bases. This TCR derives from an adult who received the influenza vaccine. CDR3 coding DNA: TGCGCCAGCAGCTTGGCGGGGGGGGATACGCAGTATTTT. It is translated as CASSLAGGDTQYF.